This passage covers 15 T cell receptor beta chains from one sample sequenced in a study of cytomegalovirus exposure and HLA in healthy donors. 13 Jbeta primers and 60 Vbeta primers were used for the PCR. Assay: immunoSEQ multiplex PCR; the TCRdb copy retains only in-frame clones and omits some. Among about 160,000 clones, about 80% were seen once, and the ten largest hold about 1.3%. The sequencing input was PBMCs. The receptors derive from a man aged 25 to 40 in good health and CMV-seronegative.

The genes are TRBV7-2 and TRBJ1-6; D is unclear. The V and J ends lost 1 base and 5 bases respectively, with 9 bases between them. In germline, CDR1 is SGHTA, CDR2 FQGNSA. CDR3 length equals 15 residues. As DNA, the CDR3 is TGTGCCAGCAGCTTAGGTGTGCCGGATAATTCACCCCTCCACTTT. Its translation is CASSLGVPDNSPLHF.

The genes are TRBV14 and TRBJ2-4, with a weak D call TRBD1 (5 bases). V was cut by 3 bases and J by 1 base, with 10 bases left in between. The germline V gene has CDR1 SGHDN and CDR2 FVKESK. The CDR3 sequence is 15 residues long. CDR3 sequence reads: CASSHPDTAKNIQYF. In DNA, the CDR3 is TGTGCCAGCAGCCACCCGGACACGGCCAAAAACATTCAGTACTTC.

CDR3 sequence reads: CASSLRTGVSTASGELFF. The CDR3 bases are TGCGCCAGCAGCCTTAGGACAGGGGTATCCACTGCCTCCGGGGAGCTGTTTTTT. The chain carries TRBV4-1 and TRBJ2-2; 9 bases align to TRBD1. The CDR3 spans 18 residues. CDR1 is MGHRA and CDR2 is YSYEKL in the germline V gene. The V gene end was trimmed by 4 bases and the J gene end by 6 bases; junction bases not matched to a gene: 15.

V is TRBV19 and J is TRBJ2-3; D perhaps matches TRBD1 (5 bases). V was shortened by 6 bases and J by 4 bases, with 5 bases between the two germline ends. The germline V gene has CDR1 LNHDA and CDR2 SQIVND (reference sequence). This CDR3 contains 11 residues. The CDR3 region has the DNA TGTGCCAGTAGAGGGGCAGATACGCAGTATTTT. Encoded protein: CASRGADTQYF.

This chain uses TRBV27 with TRBJ2-7, with 14 bases fitting TRBD2. The CDR3 runs 17 residues. V lost 3 bases and J lost 3; bases outside the gene matches: 7. The germline CDR1 and CDR2 sequences are MNHEY and SMNVEV (reference sequence). The CDR3 protein is CASSFVGTSGSHYEQYF. The CDR3 region has the DNA TGTGCCAGCAGTTTCGTCGGGACTAGCGGGAGCCACTACGAGCAGTACTTC.

This rearrangement joins TRBV11-3 to TRBJ1-4; D is perhaps TRBD1 (6 bases). The CDR3 length is 17 residues. Trimming left V 5 bases short and J 4 bases short, with 20 bases between. CDR1 SGHNT and CDR2 YENEEA come from the germline V gene. The CDR3 here is CASSPRGHREFNEKLFF. Here the CDR3 DNA reads TGTGCCAGCAGCCCCCGGGGACACCGCGAGTTTAATGAAAAACTGTTTTTT.

The chain employs TRBV10-3 and TRBJ2-7, with D unclear. CDR3 length: 11 residues. From germline, CDR1 is ENHRY and CDR2 SYGVKD. With 10 bases removed from V and 7 bases from J, the gap between germline ends came to 14 bases. The CDR3: CATMTESEQYF. CDR3 sequence (DNA): TGTGCCACAATGACGGAGAGTGAGCAGTACTTC.

For this clone: One end of the junction is discordant with germline, which a read error may explain. This chain uses TRBV7-8 with TRBJ2-1; either TRBD1 or TRBD2 may fit D (6 bases each). Looked up from germline, CDR1 is SGHVS and CDR2 is FQNEAQ. The CDR3 sequence is 17 residues long. The CDR3 nucleotides are TGTGCCAGCAGTTTAGGGGGAACTAGCCTTCGCTACAATGAGCAGTTCTTC. Its translation is CASSLGGTSLRYNEQFF.

The chain combines TRBV7-8 with TRBJ1-2; 7 nucleotides agree with TRBD1. The V gene end was trimmed by 5 bases and the J gene end by 8 bases; junction bases not matched to a gene: 8. Germline CDR1 and CDR2: SGHVS and FQNEAQ. The CDR3 has 13 amino acids. The CDR3 nucleotides are TGTGCCAGCAGCATAGTAACAGGGGACGGCTACACCTTC. It specifies CASSIVTGDGYTF.

V gene TRBV29-1 combines with J gene TRBJ2-7, with TRBD1 matching over 7 bases. The germline CDR1 and CDR2 sequences are SQVTM and ANQGSEA. The CDR3 consists of 14 residues. V shed 3 bases and J 2 bases; nucleotides not matched to a gene: 7. CDR3 coding DNA: TGCAGCGTTGACCCGACAGGGTTTGCCTACGAGCAGTACTTC. This codes for CSVDPTGFAYEQYF.

The chain uses TRBV5-6 and TRBJ2-5; D is possibly TRBD2 (5 bases). The CDR3 sequence is 14 residues long. Germline V lookup: CDR1 SGHDT, CDR2 YYEEEE. V was cut by 3 bases and J by 3 bases, with 12 bases left in between. Here the CDR3 reads CASSSSRAEETQYF. The DNA of the CDR3 is TGTGCCAGCAGCTCCTCTAGAGCGGAAGAGACCCAGTACTTC.

The chain is built from TRBV19 and TRBJ2-5; 11 bases map to TRBD2. The CDR3 is 15 residues long. The V segment lost 5 bases and the J segment 2 bases; nucleotides outside the gene matches: 4. Germline V CDR1 and CDR2: LNHDA, SQIVND (reference sequence). CDR3 loop: CASSLRLAGQETQYF. In nucleotides, the CDR3 is TGTGCCAGTAGTTTGCGACTAGCGGGACAAGAGACCCAGTACTTC.

The chain has TRBV28 and TRBJ1-2, with a possible D match to TRBD1 (5 bases). V lost 5 bases to trimming and J lost 7 bases, with 17 bases between them. There are 14 residues in the CDR3. Germline-derived CDR1 and CDR2 are MDHEN and SYDVKM. The CDR3 loop is CASSQYGAGGGYTF. The CDR3, as DNA: TGTGCCAGCAGTCAATATGGGGCCGGGGGTGGCTACACCTTC.

This chain links TRBV20-1 with TRBJ2-4, with TRBD1 identical over 7 bases. The J call is uncertain, as TRBJ2-5 better fits the DNA end. The CDR3 consists of 11 residues. CDR1 DFQATT and CDR2 SNEGSKA come from the germline V gene (reference sequence). This chain's CDR3 is CSAPDRKTQYF. The CDR3 DNA reads TGCAGTGCCCCGGACAGGAAGACCCAGTACTTC.

The chain uses TRBV29-1 and TRBJ2-3; 7 nucleotides agree with TRBD2. Germline CDR1 and CDR2: SQVTM and ANQGSEA. CDR3 length: 13 residues. The ends lost 5 bases at V and 1 base at J; junction bases unmatched: 3. DNA for the CDR3: TGCAGCGTTTACCTAGCGGGCACAGATACGCAGTATTTT. This gives the protein CSVYLAGTDTQYF.